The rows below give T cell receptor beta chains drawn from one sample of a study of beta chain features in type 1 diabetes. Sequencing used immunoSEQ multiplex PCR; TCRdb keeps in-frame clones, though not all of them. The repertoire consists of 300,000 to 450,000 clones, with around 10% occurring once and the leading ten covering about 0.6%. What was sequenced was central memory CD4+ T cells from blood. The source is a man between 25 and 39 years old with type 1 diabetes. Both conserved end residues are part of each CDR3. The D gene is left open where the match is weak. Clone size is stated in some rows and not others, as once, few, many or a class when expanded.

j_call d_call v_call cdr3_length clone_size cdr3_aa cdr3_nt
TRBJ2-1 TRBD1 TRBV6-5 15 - CASSYFGQGFNEQFF TGTGCCAGCAGTTACTTCGGACAGGGTTTCAATGAGCAGTTCTTC
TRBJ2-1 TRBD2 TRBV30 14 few CAWRLAGARNEQFF TGTGCCTGGCGACTAGCGGGAGCGCGCAATGAGCAGTTCTTC
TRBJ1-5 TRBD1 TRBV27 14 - CASSLRQGDQPQHF TGTGCCAGCAGTTTACGGCAGGGGGATCAGCCCCAGCATTTT
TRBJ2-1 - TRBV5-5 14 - CASTEQGSYNEQFF TGTGCCAGCACCGAACAAGGCTCCTACAATGAGCAGTTCTTC
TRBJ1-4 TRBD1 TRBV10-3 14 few CAISPGQGNEKLFF TGTGCCATCAGTCCGGGACAGGGTAATGAAAAACTGTTTTTT
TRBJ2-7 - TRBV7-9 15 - CASSLVGFSTGEQYF TGTGCCAGCAGCTTAGTAGGGTTCTCCACGGGCGAGCAGTACTTC
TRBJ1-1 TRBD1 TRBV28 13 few CATYRGTNTEAFF TGTGCCACCTACAGGGGGACGAACACTGAAGCTTTCTTT
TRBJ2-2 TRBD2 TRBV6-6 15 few CASSYGLAGAGELFF TGTGCCAGCAGTTACGGCCTAGCGGGAGCGGGGGAGCTGTTTTTT
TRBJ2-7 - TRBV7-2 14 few CASSLDRNSYEQYF TGTGCCAGCAGCTTAGACCGGAACTCCTACGAGCAGTACTTC
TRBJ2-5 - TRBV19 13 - CASSLGTEETQYF TGTGCCAGTAGCCTTGGGACGGAAGAGACCCAGTACTTC
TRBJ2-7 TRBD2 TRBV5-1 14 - CASSGTTSGYEQYF TGCGCCAGCAGCGGCACTACTAGCGGCTACGAGCAGTACTTC
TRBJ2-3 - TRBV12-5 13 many CASGLRITDTQYF TGTGCTAGTGGTTTACGGATCACAGATACGCAGTATTTT
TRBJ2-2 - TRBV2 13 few CASSGGVTGELFF TGTGCCAGCAGTGGGGGGGTCACCGGGGAGCTGTTTTTT
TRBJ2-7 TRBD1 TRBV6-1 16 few CASSDPLRDRGREQYF TGTGCCAGCAGTGACCCCCTAAGGGACAGGGGGCGCGAGCAGTACTTC
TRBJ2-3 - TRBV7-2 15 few CASSPKIRVTDTQYF TGTGCCAGCAGCCCGAAGATCAGGGTAACAGATACGCAGTATTTT
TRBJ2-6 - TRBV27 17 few CASSIEAGISGANVLTF TGTGCCAGCAGTATCGAAGCGGGTATCTCTGGGGCCAACGTCCTGACTTTC
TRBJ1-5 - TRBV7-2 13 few CASSLAERQPQHF TGTGCCAGCAGCTTAGCTGAGAGACAGCCCCAGCATTTT
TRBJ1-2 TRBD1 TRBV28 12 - CASSSRTGGYTF TGTGCCAGCAGTTCGAGGACAGGTGGCTACACCTTC
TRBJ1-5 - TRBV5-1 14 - CASSLGQHNQPQHF TGCGCCAGCAGCTTGGGGCAGCACAATCAGCCCCAGCATTTT
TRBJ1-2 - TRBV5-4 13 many CASSLRTDYSYTF TGTGCCAGCAGCTTAAGGACTGATTATAGCTACACCTTC
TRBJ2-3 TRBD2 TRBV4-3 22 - CASSQDVLNNPLLAGYTDTQYF TGCGCCAGCAGCCAAGATGTATTGAACAACCCCTTACTAGCGGGGTACACAGATACGCAGTATTTT
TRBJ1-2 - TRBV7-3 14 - CASSLSAGNYGYTF TGTGCCAGCAGCTTATCTGCAGGGAACTATGGCTACACCTTC
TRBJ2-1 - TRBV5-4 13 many CASQLAGRNEQFF TGTGCCAGCCAATTGGCGGGCCGTAATGAGCAGTTCTTC
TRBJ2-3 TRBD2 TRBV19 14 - CASSISGSPDTQYF TGTGCCAGTAGTATAAGCGGGAGCCCAGATACGCAGTATTTT
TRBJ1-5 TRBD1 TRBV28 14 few CASSPTGPEWPQHF TGTGCCAGCAGTCCGACAGGGCCCGAGTGGCCCCAGCATTTT
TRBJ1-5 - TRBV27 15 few CASSFMAGGYQPQHF TGTGCCAGCAGTTTTATGGCCGGGGGCTATCAGCCCCAGCATTTT
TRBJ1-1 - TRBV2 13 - CASSVEGNTEAFF TGTGCCAGCAGTGTAGAAGGGAATACTGAAGCTTTCTTT
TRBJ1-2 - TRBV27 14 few CASSLTNRDYGYTF TGTGCCAGCAGTTTAACCAACAGGGACTATGGCTACACCTTC
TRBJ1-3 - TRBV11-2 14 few CASSSPRGGNTIYF TGTGCCAGCAGCTCCCCAAGGGGGGGAAACACCATATATTTT
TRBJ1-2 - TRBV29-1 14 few CSSAGVSLRGGYTF TGCAGCTCTGCAGGGGTCTCCCTGAGGGGGGGCTACACCTTC
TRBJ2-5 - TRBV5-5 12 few CASSRDQETQYF TGTGCCAGCAGCCGAGATCAAGAGACCCAGTACTTC
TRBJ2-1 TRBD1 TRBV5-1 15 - CASSLGQGTYNEQFF TGCGCCAGCAGCTTGGGACAGGGGACCTACAATGAGCAGTTCTTC
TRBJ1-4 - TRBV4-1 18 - CASSQEELTARVQKKLFF TGCGCCAGCAGCCAAGAGGAACTGACCGCCCGAGTCCAGAAAAAACTGTTTTTT
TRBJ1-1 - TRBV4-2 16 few CASSQEGGSMNTEAFF TGTGCCAGCAGCCAAGAAGGCGGGTCCATGAACACTGAAGCTTTCTTT
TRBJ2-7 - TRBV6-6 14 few CASSPYDQDYEQYF TGTGCCAGCAGTCCCTATGACCAGGACTACGAGCAGTACTTC
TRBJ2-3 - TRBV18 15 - CASSPPGPGTDTQYF TGTGCCAGCTCACCACCGGGACCTGGCACAGATACGCAGTATTTT
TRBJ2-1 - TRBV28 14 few CASNPGMRYAEQFF TGTGCCAGCAACCCTGGAATGAGGTACGCTGAGCAGTTCTTC
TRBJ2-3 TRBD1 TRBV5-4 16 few CASSPTGGTGTDTQYF TGTGCCAGCAGCCCTACAGGGGGCACGGGCACAGATACGCAGTATTTT
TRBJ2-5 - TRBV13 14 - CASSARGDGETQYF TGTGCCAGCAGCGCTCGCGGGGACGGAGAGACCCAGTACTTC
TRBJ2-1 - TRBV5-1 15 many CASSLPGRGGNEQFF TGCGCCAGCAGCTTACCGGGCAGGGGAGGCAATGAGCAGTTCTTC
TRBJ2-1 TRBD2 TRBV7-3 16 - CASSLSPVREGGEQFF TGTGCCAGCAGCTTAAGTCCCGTCCGGGAGGGTGGTGAGCAGTTCTTC
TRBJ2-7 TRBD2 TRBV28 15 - CASSSLAGSNLEQYF TGTGCCAGCAGTTCCTTAGCGGGGTCAAATCTCGAGCAGTACTTC
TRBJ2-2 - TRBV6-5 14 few CASSFSSATGELFF TGTGCCAGCAGTTTTAGTAGTGCCACCGGGGAGCTGTTTTTT
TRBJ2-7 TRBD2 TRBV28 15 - CASSSAGEGFYEQYF TGTGCCAGCAGCTCGGCGGGGGAAGGGTTCTACGAGCAGTACTTC
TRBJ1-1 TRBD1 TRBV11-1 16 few CASSFGQGEMNTEAFF TGTGCCAGCAGCTTCGGACAGGGGGAAATGAACACTGAAGCTTTCTTT
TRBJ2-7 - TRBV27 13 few CASSFDGAYEQYF TGTGCCAGCAGTTTTGACGGCGCCTACGAGCAGTACTTC
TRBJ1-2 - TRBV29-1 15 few CSVPGTEVWGGGYTF TGCAGCGTACCCGGGACCGAGGTTTGGGGGGGAGGCTACACCTTC
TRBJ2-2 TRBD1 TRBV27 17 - CASSLIWAGGYTGELFF TGTGCCAGCAGTTTAATTTGGGCAGGGGGTTACACCGGGGAGCTGTTTTTT
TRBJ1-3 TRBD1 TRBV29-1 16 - CSVDAGTGGSGNTIYF TGCAGCGTAGACGCCGGGACAGGGGGATCTGGAAACACCATATATTTT
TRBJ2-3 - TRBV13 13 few CASSLTPADTQYF TGTGCCAGCAGCTTGACACCCGCAGATACGCAGTATTTT
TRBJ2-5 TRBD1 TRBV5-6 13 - CASSPPRGETQYF TGTGCCAGCAGCCCCCCCAGGGGGGAGACCCAGTACTTC
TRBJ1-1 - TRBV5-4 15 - CASSDLGVVNTEAFF TGTGCCAGCAGCGATCTGGGGGTCGTAAACACTGAAGCTTTCTTT